This is a list of T cell receptor beta chains from one sample in a study of T cells in Graves' hyperthyroidism and ophthalmopathy. TCRdb used MiXCR to reprocess the multiplex PCR reads, holding one entry per CDR3 protein. Of 560,000 or so distinct CDR3 sequences in the sample, approximately 20% were seen once. The sequenced material came from blood. The origin of the receptors is a man aged 35-49 years with Graves' ophthalmopathy. CDR3s include the opening cysteine and the closing phenylalanine or tryptophan. A D gene is named only where the DNA matches it firmly. Where a row states a size, it is once, few, many or the class of an expanded clone; other rows omit it.

v_gene: TRBV28
d_gene: NA
j_gene: TRBJ1-2
abundance: NA
CDR3nt: TGTGCCAGCAGCCCAACGGGTGGCTACACCTTC
CDR3aa: CASSPTGGYTF

v_gene: TRBV20-1
d_gene: TRBD2
j_gene: TRBJ2-3
abundance: many
CDR3nt: TGCAGTGCTAGGCTCGGGGCGGGAGGGGGAGGCACAGATACGCAGTATTTT
CDR3aa: CSARLGAGGGGTDTQYF

v_gene: TRBV6-1
d_gene: NA
j_gene: TRBJ2-7
abundance: NA
CDR3nt: TGTGCCAGCAGTCTTGGGACAATTCCAGACTACGAGCAGTACTTC
CDR3aa: CASSLGTIPDYEQYF

v_gene: TRBV29-1
d_gene: TRBD1
j_gene: TRBJ1-5
abundance: few
CDR3nt: TGCAGCGTAAGGGACAGCCGGAATCAGCCCCAGCATTTT
CDR3aa: CSVRDSRNQPQHF

v_gene: TRBV3-1
d_gene: NA
j_gene: TRBJ1-2
abundance: NA
CDR3nt: TGTGCCAGCAGTCAACTACGTGGAGACTACACCTTC
CDR3aa: CASSQLRGDYTF

v_gene: TRBV5-4
d_gene: NA
j_gene: TRBJ2-5
abundance: few
CDR3nt: TGTGCCAGCAGCCCCCGAGCCCTACAGGGCCAAGAGACCCAGTACTTC
CDR3aa: CASSPRALQGQETQYF

v_gene: TRBV5-1
d_gene: NA
j_gene: TRBJ1-2
abundance: many
CDR3nt: TGCGCCAGCAGCTTGGGACAGGATGGCTACACCTTC
CDR3aa: CASSLGQDGYTF

v_gene: TRBV11-2
d_gene: TRBD2
j_gene: TRBJ2-1
abundance: few
CDR3nt: TGTGCCAGCGGATACCCCCCTACCGGGACTAGCGGGAAGGCAAATGAGCAGTTCTTC
CDR3aa: CASGYPPTGTSGKANEQFF

v_gene: TRBV7-9
d_gene: TRBD2
j_gene: TRBJ2-5
abundance: NA
CDR3nt: TGTGCCAGCAGCTTACGGGCGGGAGTAGGAATGAGGAACCAAGAGACCCAGTACTTC
CDR3aa: CASSLRAGVGMRNQETQYF

v_gene: TRBV18
d_gene: NA
j_gene: TRBJ1-5
abundance: many
CDR3nt: TGTGCCACCAGTACAGGGTTCAATCAGCCCCAGCATTTT
CDR3aa: CATSTGFNQPQHF

v_gene: TRBV19
d_gene: NA
j_gene: TRBJ1-5
abundance: NA
CDR3nt: TGTGCCAGTGCGAATCACCGGGGGGGGAGCAATCAGCCCCAGCATTTT
CDR3aa: CASANHRGGSNQPQHF

v_gene: TRBV12-3/TRBV12-4
d_gene: TRBD1
j_gene: TRBJ2-2
abundance: NA
CDR3nt: TGTGCCAGCAGTTTAGTGACAGGGGGAACCGGGGAGCTGTTTTTT
CDR3aa: CASSLVTGGTGELFF

v_gene: TRBV5-1
d_gene: NA
j_gene: TRBJ1-1
abundance: few
CDR3nt: TGCGCCAGCAGCCCTTTGGAAAGAGCCGCCCCCGGGTTCAGTGGTGGGACTGAAGCTTTCTTT
CDR3aa: CASSPLERAAPGFSGGTEAFF

v_gene: TRBV12-3/TRBV12-4
d_gene: TRBD1
j_gene: TRBJ1-2
abundance: NA
CDR3nt: TGTGCCAGCATCGTAGGGACAGGGGCCTTCTATGGCTACACCTTC
CDR3aa: CASIVGTGAFYGYTF

v_gene: TRBV7-8
d_gene: TRBD2
j_gene: TRBJ2-7
abundance: many
CDR3nt: TGTGCCAGCTCTCTCAGCGGGAGGGCCTACGAGCAGTACTTC
CDR3aa: CASSLSGRAYEQYF

v_gene: TRBV25-1
d_gene: NA
j_gene: TRBJ2-1
abundance: many
CDR3nt: TGTGCCAGCAGCCGGGGCGGATACAATGAGCAGTTCTTC
CDR3aa: CASSRGGYNEQFF

v_gene: TRBV7-2
d_gene: NA
j_gene: TRBJ2-3
abundance: NA
CDR3nt: TGTGCCAGCAGCTTAGTAGGCAGGGGGGCCTCGCAGTATTTT
CDR3aa: CASSLVGRGASQYF

v_gene: TRBV29-1
d_gene: NA
j_gene: TRBJ2-7
abundance: few
CDR3nt: TGCAGCGTCTCCGAGGGACTGGAGAGAGGCGAGCAGTACTTC
CDR3aa: CSVSEGLERGEQYF

v_gene: TRBV29-1
d_gene: NA
j_gene: TRBJ2-3
abundance: NA
CDR3nt: TGCAGCGGTTGGGACACAGATACGCAGTATTTT
CDR3aa: CSGWDTDTQYF

v_gene: TRBV5-1
d_gene: TRBD1
j_gene: TRBJ1-3
abundance: NA
CDR3nt: TGTGCCAGCAGCTTAAGGACAGGCCTGCTTGGAAACACCATATATTTT
CDR3aa: CASSLRTGLLGNTIYF

v_gene: TRBV12-3/TRBV12-4
d_gene: TRBD1
j_gene: TRBJ1-1
abundance: many
CDR3nt: TGTGCCAGCACCCTGGGGGACAGGGGGGGCACTGAAGCTTTCTTT
CDR3aa: CASTLGDRGGTEAFF

v_gene: TRBV10-2
d_gene: TRBD1
j_gene: TRBJ1-5
abundance: NA
CDR3nt: TGCGCCAGCAGTTACGGGACAGAAGTCAATCAGCCCCAGCATTTT
CDR3aa: CASSYGTEVNQPQHF